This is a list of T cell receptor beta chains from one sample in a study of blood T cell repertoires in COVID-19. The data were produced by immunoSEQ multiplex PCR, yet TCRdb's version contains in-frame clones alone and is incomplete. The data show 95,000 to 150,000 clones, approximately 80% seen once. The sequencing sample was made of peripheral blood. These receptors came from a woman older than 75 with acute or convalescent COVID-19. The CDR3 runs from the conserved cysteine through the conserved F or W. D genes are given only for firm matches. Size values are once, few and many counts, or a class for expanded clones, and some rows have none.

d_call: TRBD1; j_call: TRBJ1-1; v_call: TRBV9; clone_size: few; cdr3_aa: CASSDGQGALDTEAFF; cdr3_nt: TGTGCCAGCAGCGATGGACAGGGGGCGTTGGACACTGAAGCTTTCTTT
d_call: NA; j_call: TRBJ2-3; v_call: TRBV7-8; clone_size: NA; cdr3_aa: CASSLNTVGPTQYF; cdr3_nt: TGTGCCAGCAGCTTAAATACAGTTGGGCCTACGCAGTATTTT
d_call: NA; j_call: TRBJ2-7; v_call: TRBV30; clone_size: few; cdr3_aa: CAWSQDSEQYF; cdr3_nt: TGTGCCTGGAGTCAGGACTCCGAGCAGTACTTC
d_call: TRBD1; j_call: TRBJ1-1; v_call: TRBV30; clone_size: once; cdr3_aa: CAWRTGGNTEAFF; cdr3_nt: TGTGCCTGGAGGACAGGGGGCAACACTGAAGCTTTCTTT
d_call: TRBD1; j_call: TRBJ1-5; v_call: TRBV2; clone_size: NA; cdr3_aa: CASSERTGYSNQPQHF; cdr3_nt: TGTGCCAGCAGTGAGAGGACAGGGTATAGCAATCAGCCCCAGCATTTT
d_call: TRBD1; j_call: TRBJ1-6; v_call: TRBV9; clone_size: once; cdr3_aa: CASSAGQGPDSPLHF; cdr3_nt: TGTGCCAGCAGCGCCGGACAGGGACCTGATTCACCCCTCCACTTT
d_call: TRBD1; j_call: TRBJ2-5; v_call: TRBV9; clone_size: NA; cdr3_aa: CASSVAGTGVQTQYF; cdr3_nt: TGTGCCAGCAGCGTAGCAGGGACAGGGGTACAGACCCAGTACTTC
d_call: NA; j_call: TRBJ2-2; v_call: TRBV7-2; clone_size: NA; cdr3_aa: CASSTTGGAVGELFF; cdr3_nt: TGTGCCAGCTCCACCACAGGGGGGGCGGTCGGGGAGCTGTTTTTT
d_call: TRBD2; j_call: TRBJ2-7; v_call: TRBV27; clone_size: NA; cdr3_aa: CASSLSATSVSYEQYF; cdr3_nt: TGTGCCAGCAGTTTATCGGCGACTAGCGTCTCCTACGAGCAGTACTTC
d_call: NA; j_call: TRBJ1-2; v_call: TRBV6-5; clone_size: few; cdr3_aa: CASSDTRYGYTF; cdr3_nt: TGTGCCAGCAGCGACACTCGCTATGGCTACACCTTC
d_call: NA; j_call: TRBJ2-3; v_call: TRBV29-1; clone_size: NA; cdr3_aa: CSVVASTDTQYF; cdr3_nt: TGCAGCGTTGTAGCTTCCACAGATACGCAGTATTTT
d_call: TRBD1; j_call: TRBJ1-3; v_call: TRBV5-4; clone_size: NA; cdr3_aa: CASSYLGQVDTIYF; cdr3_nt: TGTGCCAGCAGCTACCTGGGACAGGTGGACACCATATATTTT
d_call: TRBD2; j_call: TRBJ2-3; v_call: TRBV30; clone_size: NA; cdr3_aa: CAWSEGLAGESSTDTQYF; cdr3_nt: TGTGCCTGGAGCGAGGGACTAGCGGGAGAGTCTAGCACAGATACGCAGTATTTT
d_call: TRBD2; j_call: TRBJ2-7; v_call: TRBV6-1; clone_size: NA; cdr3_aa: CASSEGVPGLASEQYF; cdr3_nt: TGTGCCAGCAGTGAAGGCGTTCCGGGACTAGCCTCCGAGCAGTACTTC
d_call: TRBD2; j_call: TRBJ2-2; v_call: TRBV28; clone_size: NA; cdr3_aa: CASTDYSGRGNTGELFF; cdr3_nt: TGTGCCAGCACCGATTATAGCGGGAGGGGGAACACCGGGGAGCTGTTTTTT
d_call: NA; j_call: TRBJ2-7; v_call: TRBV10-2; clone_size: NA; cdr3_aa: CASSYSSYEQYF; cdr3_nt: TGCGCCAGCAGTTATTCTAGCTACGAGCAGTACTTC
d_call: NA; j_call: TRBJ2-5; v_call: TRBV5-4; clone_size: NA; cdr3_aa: CASSLSGIGETQYF; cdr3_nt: TGTGCCAGCAGCCTTAGCGGTATTGGAGAGACCCAGTACTTC
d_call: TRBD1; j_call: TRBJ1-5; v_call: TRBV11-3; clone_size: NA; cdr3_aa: CASSYNYRGSNQPQHF; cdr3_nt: TGTGCCAGCAGCTACAATTACAGGGGAAGCAATCAGCCCCAGCATTTT
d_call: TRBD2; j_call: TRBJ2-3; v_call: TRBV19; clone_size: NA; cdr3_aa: CATRTSGGGPSSTDTQYF; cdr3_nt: TGTGCCACCCGGACTAGCGGGGGGGGACCTTCTAGCACAGATACGCAGTATTTT
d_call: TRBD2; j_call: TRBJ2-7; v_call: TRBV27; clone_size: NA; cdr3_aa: CASSSGTSNYEQYF; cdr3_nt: TGTGCCAGCAGTTCCGGGACTAGCAACTACGAGCAGTACTTC
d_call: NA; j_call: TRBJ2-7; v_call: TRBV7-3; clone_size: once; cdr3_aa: CASSLSGGNNYEQYF; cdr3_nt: TGTGCCAGCAGCTTAAGCGGCGGGAACAACTACGAGCAGTACTTC
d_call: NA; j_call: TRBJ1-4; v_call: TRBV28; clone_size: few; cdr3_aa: CASSDGATNEKLFF; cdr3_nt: TGTGCCAGCAGTGACGGAGCAACTAATGAAAAACTGTTTTTT
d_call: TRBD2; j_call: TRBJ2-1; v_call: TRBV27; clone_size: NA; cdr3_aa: CASSFSGSSYNEQFF; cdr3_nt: TGTGCCAGCAGTTTTAGCGGGAGCTCGTACAATGAGCAGTTCTTC
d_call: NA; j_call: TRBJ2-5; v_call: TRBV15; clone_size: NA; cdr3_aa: CATSIRRGETQYF; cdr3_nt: TGTGCCACCAGCATAAGGAGAGGTGAGACCCAGTACTTC
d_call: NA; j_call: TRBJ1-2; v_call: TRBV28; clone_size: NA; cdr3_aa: CATYSNYGYTF; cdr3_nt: TGTGCCACCTACAGCAACTATGGCTACACCTTC
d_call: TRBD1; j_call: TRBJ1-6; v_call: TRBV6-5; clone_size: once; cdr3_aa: CASKGQGRSPLHF; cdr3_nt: TGTGCCAGCAAAGGACAGGGTCGGTCACCCCTCCACTTT
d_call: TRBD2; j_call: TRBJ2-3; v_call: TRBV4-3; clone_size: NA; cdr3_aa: CASSQGSGSLDTQYF; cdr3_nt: TGCGCCAGCAGCCAAGGGAGCGGGAGTCTAGATACGCAGTATTTT
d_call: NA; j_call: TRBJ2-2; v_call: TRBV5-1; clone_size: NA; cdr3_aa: CASSLDSGTRTSGELFF; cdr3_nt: TGCGCCAGCAGCTTGGACTCCGGGACACGAACGTCCGGGGAGCTGTTTTTT
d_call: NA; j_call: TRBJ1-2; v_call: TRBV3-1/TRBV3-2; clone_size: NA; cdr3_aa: CASSQEPDRSKGYTF; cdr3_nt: TGTGCCAGCAGCCAAGAGCCCGACAGGTCCAAGGGCTACACCTTC
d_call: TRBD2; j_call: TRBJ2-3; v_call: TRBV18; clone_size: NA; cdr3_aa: CASSPPTSVDTQYF; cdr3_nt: TGTGCCAGCTCACCACCGACTAGCGTAGATACGCAGTATTTT
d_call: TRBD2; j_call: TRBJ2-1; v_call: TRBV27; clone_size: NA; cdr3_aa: CASSFGLAGGSNLYNEQFF; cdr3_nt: TGTGCCAGCAGTTTTGGACTAGCGGGAGGGTCCAACCTCTACAATGAGCAGTTCTTC
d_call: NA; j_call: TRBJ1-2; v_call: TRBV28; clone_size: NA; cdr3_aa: CASTSQALYGYTF; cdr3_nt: TGTGCCAGCACCTCCCAGGCCCTCTATGGCTACACCTTC
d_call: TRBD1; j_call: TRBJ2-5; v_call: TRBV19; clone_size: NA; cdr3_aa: CASRDRGGFETQYF; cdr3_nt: TGTGCCAGTAGAGACAGGGGGGGTTTCGAGACCCAGTACTTC
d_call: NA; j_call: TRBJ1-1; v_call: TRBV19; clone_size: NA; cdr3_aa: CASSIVNGNTEAFF; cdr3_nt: TGTGCCAGTAGTATAGTGAACGGGAACACTGAAGCTTTCTTT
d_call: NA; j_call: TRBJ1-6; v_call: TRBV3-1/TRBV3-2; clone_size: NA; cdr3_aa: CASSQDLTGDPLHF; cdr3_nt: TGTGCCAGCAGCCAAGATCTGACAGGAGACCCCCTCCACTTT
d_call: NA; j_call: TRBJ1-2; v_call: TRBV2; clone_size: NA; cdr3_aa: CASRIGPNYGYTF; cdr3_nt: TGTGCCAGCAGAATTGGGCCGAACTATGGCTACACCTTC
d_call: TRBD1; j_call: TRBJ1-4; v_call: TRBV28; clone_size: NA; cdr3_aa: CASSRQGSNEKLFF; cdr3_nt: TGTGCCAGCAGTCGACAGGGTTCTAATGAAAAACTGTTTTTT
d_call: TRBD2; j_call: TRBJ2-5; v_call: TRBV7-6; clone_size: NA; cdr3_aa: CASSPGGTRQETQYF; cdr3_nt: TGTGCCAGCAGCCCGGGGGGGACTAGACAAGAGACCCAGTACTTC
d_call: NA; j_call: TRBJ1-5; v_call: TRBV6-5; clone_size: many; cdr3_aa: CASSNFQPQHF; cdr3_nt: TGTGCCAGCTCTAATTTTCAGCCCCAGCATTTT
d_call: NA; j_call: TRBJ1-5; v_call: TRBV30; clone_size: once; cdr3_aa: CAWSSTSGNQPQHF; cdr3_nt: TGTGCCTGGAGTAGCACTTCGGGCAATCAGCCCCAGCATTTT
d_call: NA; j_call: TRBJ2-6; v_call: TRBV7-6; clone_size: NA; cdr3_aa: CASSLSPPLGANVLTF; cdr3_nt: TGTGCCAGCAGCTTATCCCCCCCTCTTGGGGCCAACGTCCTGACTTTC
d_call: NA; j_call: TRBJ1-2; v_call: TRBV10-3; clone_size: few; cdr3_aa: CAIMPGQGYGYTF; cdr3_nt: TGTGCCATCATGCCGGGACAAGGCTATGGCTACACCTTC
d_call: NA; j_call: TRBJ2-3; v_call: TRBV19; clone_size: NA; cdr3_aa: CASSDGHGDTQYF; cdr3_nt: TGTGCCAGTAGTGACGGACACGGAGATACGCAGTATTTT
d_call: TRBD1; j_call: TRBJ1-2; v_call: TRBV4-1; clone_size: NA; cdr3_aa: CASSHGDRASNYGYTF; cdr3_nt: TGCGCCAGCAGCCACGGGGACAGGGCTTCTAACTATGGCTACACCTTC
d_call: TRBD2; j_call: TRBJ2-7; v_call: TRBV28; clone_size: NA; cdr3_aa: CASSRGLAGGPPYEQYF; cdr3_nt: TGTGCCAGCAGCCGCGGACTAGCGGGAGGGCCCCCCTACGAGCAGTACTTC
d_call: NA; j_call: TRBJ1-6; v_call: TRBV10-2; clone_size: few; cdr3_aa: CASSESVGLANSPLHF; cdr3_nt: TGCGCCAGCAGTGAGTCAGTGGGCCTCGCCAATTCACCCCTCCACTTT
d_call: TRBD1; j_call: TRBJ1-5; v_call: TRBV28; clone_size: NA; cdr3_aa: CASRKGTGYNQPQHF; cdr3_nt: TGTGCCAGCAGAAAAGGGACAGGGTATAACCAGCCCCAGCATTTT
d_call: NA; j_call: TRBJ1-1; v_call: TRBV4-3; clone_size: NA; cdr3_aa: CASSQGTGTNTEAFF; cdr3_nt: TGCGCCAGCAGCCAAGGTACAGGGACGAACACTGAAGCTTTCTTT
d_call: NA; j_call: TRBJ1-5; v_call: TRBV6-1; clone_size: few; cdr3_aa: CASSEAGAEQPQHF; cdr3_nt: TGTGCCAGCAGTGAAGCAGGGGCGGAACAGCCCCAGCATTTT
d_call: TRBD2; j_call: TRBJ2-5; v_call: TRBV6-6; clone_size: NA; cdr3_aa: CASSYSTSGQETQYF; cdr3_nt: TGTGCCAGCAGTTACAGTACTAGCGGGCAAGAGACCCAGTACTTC
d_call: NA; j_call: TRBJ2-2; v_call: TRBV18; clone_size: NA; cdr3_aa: CASSAAARLDTGELFF; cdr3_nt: TGTGCCAGCTCAGCTGCGGCGCGGTTGGACACCGGGGAGCTGTTTTTT
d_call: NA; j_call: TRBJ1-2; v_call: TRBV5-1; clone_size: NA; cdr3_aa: CASSLGLLNYGYTF; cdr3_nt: TGCGCCAGCAGCTTGGGGTTACTGAACTATGGCTACACCTTC
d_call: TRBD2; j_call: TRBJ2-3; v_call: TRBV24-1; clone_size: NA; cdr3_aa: CATSTGRRGSTDTQYF; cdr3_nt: TGTGCCACCAGTACCGGGAGGCGCGGTAGCACAGATACGCAGTATTTT
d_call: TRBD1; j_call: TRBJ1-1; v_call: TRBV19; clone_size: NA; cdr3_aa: CASSGRDRNTEAFF; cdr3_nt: TGTGCCAGTAGTGGTCGGGACAGGAACACTGAAGCTTTCTTT
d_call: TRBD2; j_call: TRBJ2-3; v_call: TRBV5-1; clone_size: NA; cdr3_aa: CASRSERGLGDTQYF; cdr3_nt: TGCGCCAGCAGATCAGAGCGGGGTCTGGGAGATACGCAGTATTTT
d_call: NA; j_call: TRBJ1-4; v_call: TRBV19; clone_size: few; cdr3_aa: CASRRGLASTNEKLFF; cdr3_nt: TGTGCCAGTAGAAGGGGACTTGCGTCAACTAATGAAAAACTGTTTTTT
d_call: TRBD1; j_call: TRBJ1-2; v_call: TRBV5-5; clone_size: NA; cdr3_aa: CASSYYPGQGGYGYTF; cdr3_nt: TGTGCCAGCAGCTACTACCCCGGACAGGGTGGATATGGCTACACCTTC